This TCR delta chain originates from a study of γδ T cells in repeated Plasmodium falciparum infection. Trimming removed 0 bases from V and 8 bases from J, with 18 bases in between. The CDR3 extends over 15 amino acids. Germline V gives CDR1 GEAIGNYY, CDR2 EKD. Flow sorting of PBMC yielded separate Vgamma9/Vdelta2+ and Vdelta2-negative gammadelta T cell populations for bulk repertoire analysis. With CATT, TCRdb re-called clones from the multiplex PCR reads. The sample comprises over 45,000 delta-chain clones, approximately 1.5% of which are singletons, and 8.6% rests with the top ten. With respect to this clone: Just one base apart from a much larger clone, this may be a read error.

The sample taken for sequencing was gamma-delta T cells from blood. The sequence derives from a pool of human donors (malaria-infected and uninfected, not separated). The chain combines TRDV2 with TRDJ1; D remains unclear. Germline matching of the DNA provided the J gene here, since TCRdb leaves it blank. The CDR3 DNA reads as TGTGCCTGTGACACCGTCCTGCACCCGAAGGGGAAACTCATCTTT. Translated, it gives CACDTVLHPKGKLIF.